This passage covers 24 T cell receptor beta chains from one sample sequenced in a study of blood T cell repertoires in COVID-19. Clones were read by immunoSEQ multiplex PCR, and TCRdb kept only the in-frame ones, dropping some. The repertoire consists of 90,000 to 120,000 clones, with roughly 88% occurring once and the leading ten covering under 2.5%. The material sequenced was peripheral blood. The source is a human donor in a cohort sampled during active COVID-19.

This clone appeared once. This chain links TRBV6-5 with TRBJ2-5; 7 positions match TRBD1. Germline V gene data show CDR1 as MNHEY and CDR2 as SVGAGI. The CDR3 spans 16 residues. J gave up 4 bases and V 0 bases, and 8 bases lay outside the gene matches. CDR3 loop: CASSYSNRGHGETQYF. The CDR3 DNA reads TGTGCCAGCAGTTACTCGAACAGGGGACACGGAGAGACCCAGTACTTC.

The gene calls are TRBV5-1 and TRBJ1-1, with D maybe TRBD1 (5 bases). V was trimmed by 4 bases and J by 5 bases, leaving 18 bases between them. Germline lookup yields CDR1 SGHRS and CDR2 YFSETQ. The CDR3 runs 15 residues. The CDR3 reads CASSKGNQGWTEAFF. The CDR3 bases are TGCGCCAGCAGCAAAGGGAACCAGGGTTGGACTGAAGCTTTCTTT.

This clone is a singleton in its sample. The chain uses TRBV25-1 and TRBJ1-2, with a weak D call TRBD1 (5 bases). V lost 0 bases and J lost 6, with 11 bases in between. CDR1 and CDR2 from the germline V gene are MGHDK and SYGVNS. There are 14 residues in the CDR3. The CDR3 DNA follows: TGTGCCAGCAGTGAATACGGCAGGGTGGATGGCTACACCTTC. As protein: CASSEYGRVDGYTF.

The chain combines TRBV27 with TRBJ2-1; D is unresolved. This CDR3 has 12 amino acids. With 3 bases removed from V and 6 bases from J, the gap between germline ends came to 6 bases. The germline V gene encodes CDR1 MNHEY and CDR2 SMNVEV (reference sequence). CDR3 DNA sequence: TGTGCCAGCAGTTTCACTCGCAATGAGCAGTTCTTC. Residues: CASSFTRNEQFF.

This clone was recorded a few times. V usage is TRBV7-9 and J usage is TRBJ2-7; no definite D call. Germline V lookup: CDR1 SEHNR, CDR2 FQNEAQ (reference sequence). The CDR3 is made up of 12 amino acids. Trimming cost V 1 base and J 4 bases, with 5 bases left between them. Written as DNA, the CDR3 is TGTGCCAGCAGCTTAGGCAGATACGAGCAGTACTTC. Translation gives CASSLGRYEQYF.

CDR3 nucleotide sequence: TGCGCCAGCAGCCAAGCCGACATAGGGGGCGGCAATCAGCCCCAGCATTTT. It specifies CASSQADIGGGNQPQHF. The V gene is TRBV4-1, the J gene TRBJ1-5; 7 nucleotides align to TRBD1. This CDR3 comprises 17 residues. V shed 1 base and J 2 bases; nucleotides not matched to a gene: 8. CDR1 and CDR2 from the germline V gene are MGHRA and YSYEKL.

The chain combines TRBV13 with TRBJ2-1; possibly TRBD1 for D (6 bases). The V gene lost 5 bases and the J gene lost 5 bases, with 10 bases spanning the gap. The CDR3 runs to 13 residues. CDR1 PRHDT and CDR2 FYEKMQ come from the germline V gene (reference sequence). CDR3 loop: CASSIRQDNEQFF. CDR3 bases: TGTGCCAGCAGCATTCGACAGGACAATGAGCAGTTCTTC.

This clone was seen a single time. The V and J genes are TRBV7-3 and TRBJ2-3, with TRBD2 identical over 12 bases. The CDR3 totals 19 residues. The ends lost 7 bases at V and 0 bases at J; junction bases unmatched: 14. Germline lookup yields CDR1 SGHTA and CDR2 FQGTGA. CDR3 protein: CASTATPASGGGSTDTQYF. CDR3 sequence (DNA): TGTGCCAGCACCGCGACTCCGGCTAGCGGGGGGGGAAGCACAGATACGCAGTATTTT.

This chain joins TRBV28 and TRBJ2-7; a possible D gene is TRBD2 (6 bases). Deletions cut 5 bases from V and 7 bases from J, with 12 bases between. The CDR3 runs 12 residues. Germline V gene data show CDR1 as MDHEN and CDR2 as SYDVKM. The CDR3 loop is CASSPRGWEQYF. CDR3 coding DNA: TGTGCCAGCAGTCCCCGGGGGTGGGAGCAGTACTTC.

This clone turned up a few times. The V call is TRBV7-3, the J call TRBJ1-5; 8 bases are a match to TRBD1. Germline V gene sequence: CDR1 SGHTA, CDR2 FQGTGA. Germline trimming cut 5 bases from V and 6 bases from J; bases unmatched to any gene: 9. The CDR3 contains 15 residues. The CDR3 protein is CASSHDRGSPQPQHF. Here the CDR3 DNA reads TGTGCCAGCAGCCACGACAGGGGTTCCCCTCAGCCCCAGCATTTT.

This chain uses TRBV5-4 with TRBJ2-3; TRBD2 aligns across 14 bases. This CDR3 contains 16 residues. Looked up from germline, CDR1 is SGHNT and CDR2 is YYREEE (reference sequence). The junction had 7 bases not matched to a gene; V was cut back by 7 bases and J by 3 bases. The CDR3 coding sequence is TGTGCCAGCGGGACTAGCGGGGGAGGAAGGACAGATACGCAGTATTTT. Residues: CASGTSGGGRTDTQYF.

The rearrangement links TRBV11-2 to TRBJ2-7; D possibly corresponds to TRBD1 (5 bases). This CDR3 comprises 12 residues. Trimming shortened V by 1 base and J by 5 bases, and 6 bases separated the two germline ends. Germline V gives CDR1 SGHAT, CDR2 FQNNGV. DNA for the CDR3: TGTGCCAGCAGCTTAGGGGGCCACGAGCAGTACTTC. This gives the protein CASSLGGHEQYF.

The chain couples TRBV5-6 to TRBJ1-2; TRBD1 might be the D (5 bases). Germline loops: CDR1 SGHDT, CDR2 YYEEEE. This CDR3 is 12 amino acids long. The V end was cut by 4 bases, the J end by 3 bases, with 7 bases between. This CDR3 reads CASSVQDYGYTF. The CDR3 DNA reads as TGTGCCAGCAGCGTACAGGACTATGGCTACACCTTC.

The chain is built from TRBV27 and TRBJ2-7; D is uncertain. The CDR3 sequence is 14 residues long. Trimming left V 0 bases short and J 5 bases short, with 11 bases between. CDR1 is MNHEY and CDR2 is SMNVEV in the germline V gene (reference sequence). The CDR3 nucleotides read TGTGCCAGCAGTTTATCCCGGCAGGTCGACGAGCAGTACTTC. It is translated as CASSLSRQVDEQYF.

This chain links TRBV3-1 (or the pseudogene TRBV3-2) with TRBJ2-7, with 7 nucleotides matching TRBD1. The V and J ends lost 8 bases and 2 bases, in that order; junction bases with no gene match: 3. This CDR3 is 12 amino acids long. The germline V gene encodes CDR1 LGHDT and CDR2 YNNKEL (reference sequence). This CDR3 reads CASGRGPYEQYF. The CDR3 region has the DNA TGTGCCAGCGGAAGGGGGCCCTACGAGCAGTACTTC.

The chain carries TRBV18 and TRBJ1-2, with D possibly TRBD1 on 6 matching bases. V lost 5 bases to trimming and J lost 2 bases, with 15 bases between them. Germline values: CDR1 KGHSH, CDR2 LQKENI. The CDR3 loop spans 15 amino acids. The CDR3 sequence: CASSTQDSANYGYTF. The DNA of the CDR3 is TGTGCCAGCTCAACCCAGGACAGTGCCAACTATGGCTACACCTTC.

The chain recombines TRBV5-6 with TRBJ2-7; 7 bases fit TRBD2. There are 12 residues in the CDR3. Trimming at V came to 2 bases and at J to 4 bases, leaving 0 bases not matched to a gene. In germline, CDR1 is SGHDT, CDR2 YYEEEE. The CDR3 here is CASSFSGYEQYF. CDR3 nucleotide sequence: TGTGCCAGCAGCTTTAGCGGGTACGAGCAGTACTTC.

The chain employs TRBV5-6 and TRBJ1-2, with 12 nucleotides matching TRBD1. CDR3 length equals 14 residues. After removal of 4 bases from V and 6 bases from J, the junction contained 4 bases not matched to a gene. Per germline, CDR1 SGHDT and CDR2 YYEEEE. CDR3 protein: CASSRDRGLNGYTF. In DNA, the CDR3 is TGTGCCAGCAGCCGGGACAGGGGGCTGAATGGCTACACCTTC.

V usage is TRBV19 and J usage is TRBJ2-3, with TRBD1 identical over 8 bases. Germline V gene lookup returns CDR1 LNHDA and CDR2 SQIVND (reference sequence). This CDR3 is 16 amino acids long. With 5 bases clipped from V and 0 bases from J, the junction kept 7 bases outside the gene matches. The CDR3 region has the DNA TGTGCCAGTAGTCCCCGGACAGGGTCTAGCACAGATACGCAGTATTTT. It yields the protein CASSPRTGSSTDTQYF.

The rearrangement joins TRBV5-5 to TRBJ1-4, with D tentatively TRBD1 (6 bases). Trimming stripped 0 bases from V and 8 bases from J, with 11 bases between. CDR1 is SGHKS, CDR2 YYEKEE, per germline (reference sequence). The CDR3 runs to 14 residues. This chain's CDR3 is CASSLGRGREKLFF. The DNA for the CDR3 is TGTGCCAGCAGCTTGGGCAGGGGAAGGGAAAAACTGTTTTTT.

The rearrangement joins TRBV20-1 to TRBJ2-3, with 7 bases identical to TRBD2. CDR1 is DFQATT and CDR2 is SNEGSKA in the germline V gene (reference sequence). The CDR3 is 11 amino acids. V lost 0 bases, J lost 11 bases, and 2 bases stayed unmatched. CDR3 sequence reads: CSARDGGRQYF. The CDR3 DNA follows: TGCAGTGCTAGAGATGGCGGGAGGCAGTATTTT.

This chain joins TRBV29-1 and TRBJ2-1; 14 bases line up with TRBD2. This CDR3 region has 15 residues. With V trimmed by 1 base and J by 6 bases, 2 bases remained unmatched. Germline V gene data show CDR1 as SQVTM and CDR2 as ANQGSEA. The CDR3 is CSVEAGTSGSNEQFF. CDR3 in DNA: TGCAGCGTTGAAGCCGGGACTAGCGGGAGCAATGAGCAGTTCTTC.

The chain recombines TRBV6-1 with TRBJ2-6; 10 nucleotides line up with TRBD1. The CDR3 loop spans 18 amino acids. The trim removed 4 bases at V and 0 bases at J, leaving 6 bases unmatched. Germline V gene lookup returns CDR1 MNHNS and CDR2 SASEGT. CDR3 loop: CASSGRQGASSGANVLTF. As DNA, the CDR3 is TGTGCCAGCAGTGGGAGACAGGGGGCATCCTCTGGGGCCAACGTCCTGACTTTC.

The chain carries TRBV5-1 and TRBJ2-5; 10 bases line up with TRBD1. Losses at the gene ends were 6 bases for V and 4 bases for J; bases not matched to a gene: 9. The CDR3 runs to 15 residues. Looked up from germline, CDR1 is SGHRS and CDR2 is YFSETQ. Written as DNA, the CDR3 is TGCGCCAGCAAACGAGACAGGGGGCAATTAGAGACCCAGTACTTC. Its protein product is CASKRDRGQLETQYF.